Given below is one TCR beta chain in context. This specimen belongs to a study of Graves' ophthalmopathy and Graves' hyperthyroidism. The V gene lost 6 bases and the J gene lost 1 base, with 9 bases spanning the gap. Germline CDR1 reads MNHEY; CDR2 reads SVGEGT. The length of the CDR3 is 13 residues. CDR3 regions of TCR beta were amplified from RNA transcripts. HTBI primers served in a first-round RT-PCR, which a second-round multiplex PCR followed. A single record per CDR3 protein comes from TCRdb applying MiXCR to the multiplex PCR reads. The table shows just over 600,000 distinct CDR3 sequences, with about 20% occurring only once.

The chain recombines TRBV6-2 or TRBV6-3 with TRBJ2-5; no definite D call. Sequencing used peripheral blood. This sequence was found in a woman under 30 with stable Graves' hyperthyroidism. Some clones in this sample may be carry-over from other donors' samples. The CDR3 nucleotides read TGTGCCAGCAGAACATCTACCCAAGAGACCCAGTACTTC. This encodes CASRTSTQETQYF.